A single sample gave rise to the 10 T cell receptor beta chains below, sequenced in a study of early T cells in non-severe SARS-CoV-2 infection. In TCRdb, the 5' RACE reads were re-called with MiXCR into one record per CDR3 protein. The repertoire has 55,000 to 75,000 distinct CDR3 sequences, about 8% of them found once; the top ten carry under 3.5%. Input material: whole blood. These TCRs come from an adult who was a healthcare worker with PCR-confirmed SARS-CoV-2 infection or an uninfected control (not recorded which).

The chain carries TRBV28 and TRBJ1-1; D perhaps matches TRBD1 (6 bases). Per germline, CDR1 MDHEN and CDR2 SYDVKM. V gave up 3 bases and J gave up 10 bases, with 12 bases separating them. This CDR3 comprises 12 residues. CDR3: CASSFGGQVAFF. In nucleotides, the CDR3 is TGTGCCAGCAGTTTTGGGGGGCAGGTAGCTTTCTTT. Filled out from reference TRBV28 and TRBJ1-1, the complete variable domain reads DVKVTQSSRYLVKRTGEKVFLECVQDMDHENMFWYRQDPGLGLRLIYFSYDVKMKEKGDIPEGYSVSREKKERFSLILESASTNQTSMYLCASSFGGQVAFFGQGTRLTVV.

This chain links TRBV2 with TRBJ2-1, with 12 nucleotides matching TRBD1. The CDR3 is 17 residues long. V gave up 10 bases and J gave up 1 base; unmatched junction bases: 11. Looked up from germline, CDR1 is SNHLY and CDR2 is FYNNEI. The CDR3 nucleotides are TGTGCCAACCGGCGGGACAGGGGGCGCCGGTCCTACAATGAGCAGTTCTTC. This translates into CANRRDRGRRSYNEQFF.

There are many counts of this clonotype. The rearrangement joins TRBV28 to TRBJ2-7; possible D gene TRBD1, 5 bases. V lost 3 bases, J lost 3 bases, and 12 bases lay in between. There are 14 residues in the CDR3. CDR1 is MDHEN, CDR2 SYDVKM, per germline. The CDR3 here is CASSFPGSNYEQYF. The CDR3 region has the DNA TGTGCCAGCAGTTTCCCAGGGTCTAACTACGAGCAGTACTTC. Combining the CDR3 with reference TRBV28 and TRBJ2-7 gives the whole variable domain DVKVTQSSRYLVKRTGEKVFLECVQDMDHENMFWYRQDPGLGLRLIYFSYDVKMKEKGDIPEGYSVSREKKERFSLILESASTNQTSMYLCASSFPGSNYEQYFGPGTRLTVT.

This clonotype showed up many times. The DNA of the CDR3 is TGTGCCAGCAGTTTAACAGGGACGATGGCTGAAAAACTGTTTTTT. Its protein product is CASSLTGTMAEKLFF. This chain uses TRBV28 with TRBJ1-4, with D tentatively TRBD1 (6 bases). The CDR3 contains 15 residues. Germline CDR1 reads MDHEN; CDR2 reads SYDVKM. Between the trimmed V and J ends, which lost 2 bases and 7 bases, there was a span of 14 bases.

This clonotype was observed a handful of times. V is TRBV28 and J is TRBJ2-5, with 10 bases matching TRBD2. Per germline, CDR1 MDHEN and CDR2 SYDVKM. The CDR3 has 15 residues. With V trimmed by 5 bases and J by 1 base, 4 bases remained unmatched. The CDR3 sequence is CASSPGLARQETQYF. CDR3 sequence (DNA): TGTGCCAGCAGTCCGGGACTAGCGCGCCAAGAGACCCAGTACTTC.

J is TRBJ2-1 and V is TRBV5-1; 10 bases map to TRBD2. Germline lookup yields CDR1 SGHRS and CDR2 YFSETQ. The CDR3 is 17 residues long. With V trimmed by 3 bases and J by 2 bases, 8 bases remained unmatched. The DNA of the CDR3 is TGCGCCAGCAGCTGGTCTAGCGGGAGTCCCACCTACAATGAGCAGTTCTTC. Its protein is CASSWSSGSPTYNEQFF.

The chain employs TRBV7-2 and TRBJ2-2; no clear D gene. CDR3 size: 11 residues. V was pared by 5 bases and J by 8 bases, with 6 bases between. The germline CDR1 and CDR2 sequences are SGHTA and FQGNSA. In nucleotides, the CDR3 is TGTGCCAGCAGCCCTGGAGGGGAGCTGTTTTTT. This codes for CASSPGGELFF.

This clonotype appeared a few times. V is TRBV7-9 and J is TRBJ2-1; weak D call: TRBD1 (6 bases). The CDR3 contains 14 residues. The V gene's germline CDR1 is SEHNR and CDR2 FQNEAQ (reference sequence). Trimming took 5 bases from V and 5 from J, leaving 13 bases between them. DNA for the CDR3: TGTGCCAGCAGCCCATGGACAGAGAACAATGAGCAGTTCTTC. It encodes CASSPWTENNEQFF.

Only a few counts were recorded for this clonotype. The rearrangement uses TRBV18 and TRBJ2-3; D is possibly TRBD2 (6 bases). This CDR3 has 16 residues. Germline V gene sequence: CDR1 KGHSH, CDR2 LQKENI. Trimming stripped 0 bases from V and 2 bases from J, with 12 bases between. Here the CDR3 reads CASSPPQQRVTDTQYF. CDR3 coding DNA: TGTGCCAGCTCACCACCCCAGCAGCGGGTCACAGATACGCAGTATTTT.

There are many counts of this clonotype. V usage is TRBV20-1 and J usage is TRBJ2-1, with a weak D call TRBD2 (5 bases). The CDR3 consists of 14 residues. Trimming removed 5 bases from V and 9 bases from J, with 20 bases in between. Germline CDR1 is DFQATT and CDR2 is SNEGSKA (reference sequence). The CDR3 reads CSAVDFTEQREQFF. In nucleotides, the CDR3 is TGCAGTGCTGTGGACTTCACCGAGCAGCGTGAGCAGTTCTTC.